A single T cell receptor (beta chain) is shown here with its context. Its cognate antigen is unknown. The sample originates from a study of identical twins. Whole-study findings and limits: The abundant beta clonotypes from cord blood had fewer insertions, and memory repertoires had none of this. Out-of-frame alpha sequences common to twins were enriched for low generation probability. Twin pairs had excess sharing that was weaker in beta out-of-frame sequences.

cDNA carried unique molecular identifiers, and a universal primer site was added by template switching. TCRdb re-analysed the 5' RACE reads in MiXCR, keeping a single row per CDR3 protein. Seen here are 350,000 or so distinct CDR3 sequences, around an eighth observed once, and the top ten hold around 6.9%. Germline CDR1 and CDR2: SGHVS and FQNEAQ. The CDR3 runs to 17 residues. V lost 5 bases and J 7 bases, leaving 26 bases between the germline ends. These same records also appear under a second study, on yellow fever vaccine responses in identical twins.

Sequencing was performed on CD8+ T cells sorted from blood. The genes are TRBV7-8 and TRBJ2-5; perhaps TRBD2 as D (5 bases). This sequence originates from a woman aged 18-35 years in good health. CDR3 sequence (DNA): TGTGCCAGCAGCGACGACAAGGGCCGGGCCTCACGGGGGACCCAGTACTTC. The encoded protein is CASSDDKGRASRGTQYF.